Shown below are 27 T cell receptor beta chains from a single sample sequenced in a study of T cell changes during pregnancy in multiple sclerosis. TCRdb's copy holds only in-frame clones and misses some; the assay was immunoSEQ multiplex PCR. The table shows some 66,000 clones, with roughly 90% occurring only once. Specimen: CD8+ T cells from peripheral blood mononuclear cells, collected before pregnancy. Source of these receptors: a female donor with multiple sclerosis, enrolled in a pregnancy study.

J is TRBJ2-7 and V is TRBV7-9; no clear D. V was shortened by 5 bases and J by 2 bases, with 10 bases between the two germline ends. The CDR3 covers 13 residues. Germline assignment: CDR1 SEHNR and CDR2 FQNEAQ (reference sequence). This CDR3 reads CASSLGMAYEQYF. For the CDR3, the DNA is TGTGCCAGCAGCCTGGGCATGGCCTACGAGCAGTACTTC.

This clone was counted only a few times. The V call is TRBV19, the J call TRBJ1-1, with D unresolved. The CDR3 contains 13 residues. The germline V gene encodes CDR1 LNHDA and CDR2 SQIVND (reference sequence). V was trimmed by 6 bases and J by 5 bases, leaving 13 bases between them. The CDR3 spells CASSRYSGTEAFF. CDR3 nucleotides: TGTGCCAGTAGCCGATATTCGGGTACTGAAGCTTTCTTT.

The chain uses TRBV11-2 and TRBJ2-1; 7 nucleotides line up with TRBD1. Germline V lookup: CDR1 SGHAT, CDR2 FQNNGV. Trimming removed 6 bases from V and 2 bases from J; junction bases left unmatched: 4. CDR3 length: 14 amino acids. CDR3 in amino acids: CASSRQGTYNEQFF. The CDR3 region has the DNA TGTGCCAGCAGTAGACAGGGAACCTACAATGAGCAGTTCTTC.

This sequence joins TRBV10-3 and TRBJ2-2, with 9 bases identical to TRBD2. V was pared by 0 bases and J by 0 bases, with 2 bases of the junction left unmatched. Germline assignment: CDR1 ENHRY and CDR2 SYGVKD. CDR3 length equals 17 residues. CDR3 coding DNA: TGTGCCATCAGTGAGTCGGGACTAGCAGCGAACACCGGGGAGCTGTTTTTT. As protein: CAISESGLAANTGELFF.

J is TRBJ1-1 and V is TRBV2; tentatively, D is TRBD1 (5 bases). Trimming left V 1 base short and J 4 bases short, with 16 bases between. CDR1 is SNHLY and CDR2 is FYNNEI in the germline V gene. The length of the CDR3 is 16 residues. The CDR3 loop reads CASSEGRGGGGTEAFF. As DNA, the CDR3 is TGTGCCAGCAGTGAAGGAAGGGGTGGGGGGGGCACTGAAGCTTTCTTT. Together with reference TRBV2 and TRBJ1-1, the CDR3 gives the full variable domain: EPEVTQTPSHQVTQMGQEVILRCVPISNHLYFYWYRQILGQKVEFLVSFYNNEISEKSEIFDDQFSVERPDGSNFTLKIRSTKLEDSAMYFCASSEGRGGGGTEAFFGQGTRLTVV.

This clone was seen once. The chain uses TRBV4-1 and TRBJ1-1; 8 bases are shared with TRBD1. J gave up 1 base and V 6 bases, and 4 bases lay outside the gene matches. In germline, CDR1 is MGHRA, CDR2 YSYEKL. The CDR3 runs to 14 residues. The DNA for the CDR3 is TGCGCCAGCAGACCCGGGACAGGGAACACTGAAGCTTTCTTT. Amino acid sequence: CASRPGTGNTEAFF.

This chain uses TRBV13 with TRBJ2-3, with TRBD2 matching over 11 bases. Germline lookup yields CDR1 PRHDT and CDR2 FYEKMQ (reference sequence). With V trimmed by 1 base and J by 0 bases, 3 bases remained unmatched. CDR3 length: 17 amino acids. The CDR3 region is CASSLATSGASTDTQYF. The DNA of the CDR3 is TGTGCCAGCAGCTTAGCGACTAGCGGGGCTAGCACAGATACGCAGTATTTT.

The CDR3 nucleotides are TGTGCCAGCACCTTGACAGGCCTGGGCACAGATACGCAGTATTTT. As protein: CASTLTGLGTDTQYF. The chain employs TRBV6-5 and TRBJ2-3, with D maybe TRBD1 (6 bases). V gave up 7 bases and J gave up 1 base, with 15 bases separating them. The CDR3 runs 15 residues. Looked up from germline, CDR1 is MNHEY and CDR2 is SVGAGI.

This clone occurred once. The chain is built from TRBV6-1 and TRBJ2-7; D uncertain. Germline V lookup: CDR1 MNHNS, CDR2 SASEGT. V shed 2 bases and J shed 1 base, with 6 bases lying between them. CDR3 length: 13 amino acids. The CDR3 loop is CASSEWPSYEQYF. The CDR3 nucleotides are TGTGCCAGCAGTGAATGGCCGTCCTACGAGCAGTACTTC.

The chain combines TRBV5-6 with TRBJ1-5; D remains ambiguous. Trimming shortened V by 2 bases and J by 0 bases, and 18 bases separated the two germline ends. This CDR3 comprises 18 residues. Germline-derived CDR1 and CDR2 are SGHDT and YYEEEE. This CDR3 is CASSFSPLGGYSNQPQHF. In nucleotides, the CDR3 is TGTGCCAGCAGCTTTTCACCCCTAGGAGGGTATAGCAATCAGCCCCAGCATTTT.

The chain carries TRBV6-4 and TRBJ2-3, with D maybe TRBD2 (7 bases). There are 17 residues in the CDR3. Trimming stripped 8 bases from V and 2 bases from J, with 23 bases between. The germline gives CDR1 MRHNA, CDR2 SNTAGT. The CDR3 region is CASSPLGAGDPTDTQYF. Here the CDR3 DNA reads TGTGCCAGCTCTCCCCTGGGGGCGGGGGACCCCACAGATACGCAGTATTTT.

The chain is built from TRBV5-8 and TRBJ2-5, with 12 positions matching TRBD2. CDR3 length: 16 amino acids. Germline loops: CDR1 SGHTS, CDR2 YDEGEE. The V gene end was trimmed by 2 bases and the J gene end by 2 bases; junction bases not matched to a gene: 4. CDR3 in DNA: TGTGCCAGCAGCTTTGGACTAGCGGGGAAGCAAGAGACCCAGTACTTC. It translates to CASSFGLAGKQETQYF. Using reference TRBV5-8 and TRBJ2-5 for the parts outside the CDR3, the full variable domain is EAGVTQSPTHLIKTRGQQATLRCSPISGHTSVYWYQQALGLGLQFLLWYDEGEERNRGNFPPRFSGRQFPNYSSELNVNALELEDSALYLCASSFGLAGKQETQYFGPGTRLLVL.

The chain joins TRBV27 to TRBJ1-5; tentatively, D is TRBD1 (6 bases). V was pared by 5 bases and J by 2 bases, with 16 bases between. This CDR3 contains 16 residues. Per the germline V gene, CDR1 is MNHEY and CDR2 is SMNVEV (reference sequence). CDR3 DNA sequence: TGTGCCAGCAGTCTGGGGGCAGGGTCGGGCAATCAGCCCCAGCATTTT. Residues: CASSLGAGSGNQPQHF.

The V call is TRBV4-2, the J call TRBJ1-4, with 7 bases that match TRBD1. CDR3 length equals 16 residues. J lost 4 bases, V lost 1 base, and 6 bases had no gene match. CDR1 and CDR2 from the germline V gene are LGHNA and YNFKEQ. DNA for the CDR3: TGTGCCAGCAGCCAAGTTCGGGACAGACTTAATGAAAAACTGTTTTTT. Translation: CASSQVRDRLNEKLFF.

The chain recombines TRBV5-5 with TRBJ2-2; D is uncertain. Trimming removed 3 bases from V and 0 bases from J, with 9 bases in between. Germline CDR1 SGHKS, CDR2 YYEKEE (reference sequence). This CDR3 is 15 amino acids long. The CDR3 region has the DNA TGTGCCAGCAGCTCCTCCCCCTCGAACACCGGGGAGCTGTTTTTT. This sequence encodes CASSSSPSNTGELFF.

J is TRBJ2-7 and V is TRBV5-4; 7 bases match TRBD1. This CDR3 is built from 15 residues. CDR1 and CDR2 (germline): SGHNT, YYREEE (reference sequence). V lost 0 bases, J lost 2 bases, and 5 bases stayed unmatched. The CDR3 here is CASSLAERGPYEQYF. For the CDR3, the DNA is TGTGCCAGCAGCTTGGCCGAAAGGGGGCCCTACGAGCAGTACTTC.

The rearrangement joins TRBV2 to TRBJ1-2; maybe TRBD1 (5 bases). V dropped 6 bases and J dropped 6 bases, with 11 bases sitting between them. The V gene's germline CDR1 is SNHLY and CDR2 FYNNEI. The length of the CDR3 is 12 residues. The CDR3 DNA reads as TGTGCCAGCAGGAACCAGGGTGATGGCTACACCTTC. Protein product: CASRNQGDGYTF.

The V call is TRBV4-1, the J call TRBJ1-2; no firm D call. Germline V CDR1 and CDR2: MGHRA, YSYEKL. The CDR3 totals 14 residues. Trimming removed 0 bases from V and 2 bases from J, with 7 bases in between. The CDR3 reads CASSQEARNYGYTF. The DNA of the CDR3 is TGCGCCAGCAGCCAAGAGGCCAGAAACTATGGCTACACCTTC.

V and J are TRBV2 and TRBJ2-7; 7 positions agree with TRBD1. The germline V gene has CDR1 SNHLY and CDR2 FYNNEI. The ends lost 4 bases at V and 2 bases at J; junction bases unmatched: 5. The CDR3 covers 14 residues. The CDR3: CASSGGDRAYEQYF. CDR3 coding DNA: TGTGCCAGCAGTGGAGGGGACAGAGCCTACGAGCAGTACTTC.

The chain uses TRBV2 and TRBJ1-4, with 9 nucleotides matching TRBD1. The CDR3 is 15 amino acids. The germline V gene encodes CDR1 SNHLY and CDR2 FYNNEI. V lost 6 bases to trimming and J lost 8 bases; unmatched junction nucleotides: 10. The CDR3 DNA reads as TGTGCCAGCAGGGGTGAGGGACAGGGAAGGGAAAAACTGTTTTTT. It codes for CASRGEGQGREKLFF.

This clone came up once. This sequence joins TRBV11-2 and TRBJ1-2; TRBD1 might be the D (6 bases). Germline loops: CDR1 SGHAT, CDR2 FQNNGV. The CDR3 is 14 amino acids. Trimming cost V 5 bases and J 5 bases, with 15 bases left between them. This chain's CDR3 is CASSTGGGLYGYTF. CDR3 nucleotide sequence: TGTGCCAGCAGCACCGGGGGGGGGCTTTATGGCTACACCTTC.

The chain combines TRBV29-1 with TRBJ2-5; D may be TRBD1 (5 bases). Trimming pared 0 bases from V and 2 bases from J, leaving 19 bases between. The CDR3 is 17 residues long. The germline gives CDR1 SQVTM, CDR2 ANQGSEA. The CDR3 DNA reads TGCAGCGTTGAAGATTGGATAGGGGCCCTTCAACAAGAGACCCAGTACTTC. Its translation: CSVEDWIGALQQETQYF.

The V and J genes are TRBV7-6 and TRBJ2-2; 7 nucleotides align to TRBD1. The V gene end was trimmed by 4 bases and the J gene end by 5 bases; junction bases not matched to a gene: 7. This CDR3 is 15 amino acids long. From germline, CDR1 is SGHVS and CDR2 FNYEAQ. The DNA of the CDR3 is TGTGCCAGCAGCTCCCGGGACAGTTTAACCGGGGAGCTGTTTTTT. This codes for CASSSRDSLTGELFF.

This clone was seen once. The J gene is TRBJ2-7, the V gene TRBV11-1; TRBD1 matches 7 bases. The CDR3 runs to 15 residues. After removal of 5 bases from V and 0 bases from J, the junction contained 7 bases not matched to a gene. CDR1 and CDR2 (germline): SGHAT, FQDESV (reference sequence). The DNA of the CDR3 is TGTGCCAGCAGCCACGGGACAGCAGCCTCCTACGAGCAGTACTTC. Its protein is CASSHGTAASYEQYF.

The V gene is TRBV6-6, the J gene TRBJ1-1, with a weak D call TRBD1 (5 bases). This CDR3 is built from 15 residues. Trimming took 0 bases from V and 7 from J, leaving 15 bases between them. CDR1 and CDR2 from the germline V gene are MNHNY and SVGAGI (reference sequence). The CDR3 protein is CASSYSHSGENEAFF. The CDR3, as DNA: TGTGCCAGCAGTTACTCTCACTCGGGGGAGAATGAAGCTTTCTTT.

This chain uses TRBV19 with TRBJ1-1, with a possible D match to TRBD1 (5 bases). This CDR3 comprises 13 residues. V was cut by 4 bases and J by 5 bases, with 11 bases left in between. Germline V gives CDR1 LNHDA, CDR2 SQIVND (reference sequence). The CDR3 spells CASSNSRGTEAFF. CDR3 bases: TGTGCCAGTAGTAACAGTCGGGGGACTGAAGCTTTCTTT.

CDR3 sequence: CASSQVVFYEQYF. The CDR3 bases are TGCGCCAGCAGCCAAGTAGTGTTCTACGAGCAGTACTTC. The gene calls are TRBV4-1 and TRBJ2-7; D is uncertain. Germline CDR1 reads MGHRA; CDR2 reads YSYEKL. This CDR3 has 13 residues. The ends were cut back, 1 base at V and 3 bases at J, with 7 bases in the middle.